The 9 T cell receptor beta chains below come from one sample, sequenced in a study of beta chain features in type 1 diabetes. Their recognized antigens are unknown. General study results and limits: Shortening that was moderate but significant affected the TCRB CDR3s of Type 1 diabetes patients in all four CD4+ subsets.

Reverse transcription of all isolated RNA meant that expressed TCRB transcripts were sequenced. Data came from immunoSEQ multiplex PCR; TCRdb stores just in-frame clones and leaves some out. The sample lists 680,000 or so clones; 13% were seen once. Sequences were obtained from naive CD4+ T cells from blood. The receptors were sampled from a man younger than 30 with type 1 diabetes.

This chain connects TRBV13 to TRBJ2-5, with 8 nucleotides matching TRBD1. The V gene end was trimmed by 5 bases and the J gene end by 1 base; junction bases not matched to a gene: 9. There are 16 residues in the CDR3. Germline CDR1 PRHDT, CDR2 FYEKMQ (reference sequence). The CDR3: CASSPETGAGQETQYF. CDR3 nucleotides: TGTGCCAGCAGCCCCGAGACAGGGGCCGGCCAAGAGACCCAGTACTTC.

The V gene is TRBV7-3, the J gene TRBJ2-3, with D perhaps being TRBD1 or TRBD2 (5 bases each). The CDR3 spans 14 residues. The V gene's germline CDR1 is SGHTA and CDR2 FQGTGA. The V end lost 5 bases, the J end lost 1 base, and 10 bases lay between the germline ends. CDR3 sequence (DNA): TGTGCCAGCAGCCCCCAGGGAGGCACAGATACGCAGTATTTT. This encodes CASSPQGGTDTQYF.

The table lists this clone with a few counts. The chain carries TRBV25-1 and TRBJ1-5; D gene unclear. Germline V lookup: CDR1 MGHDK, CDR2 SYGVNS. This CDR3 has 12 amino acids. V was clipped by 3 bases and J by 7 bases, with 7 bases between them. CDR3 in amino acids: CASSEVNQPQHF. CDR3 bases: TGTGCCAGCAGTGAGGTCAACCAGCCCCAGCATTTT.

In its sample, this clone was seen a few times. The V gene is TRBV11-3, the J gene TRBJ2-1, with D unclear. The V and J ends lost 1 base and 7 bases respectively, with 11 bases between them. The CDR3 spans 14 residues. CDR1 SGHNT and CDR2 YENEEA come from the germline V gene. This chain's CDR3 is CASSLARSGNEQFF. The CDR3 DNA reads TGTGCCAGCAGCTTAGCTAGATCTGGGAATGAGCAGTTCTTC. The full variable domain, rest sourced from reference TRBV11-3 and TRBJ2-1, is EAGVVQSPRYKIIEKKQPVAFWCNPISGHNTLYWYLQNLGQGPELLIRYENEEAVDDSQLPKDRFSAERLKGVDSTLKIQPAELGDSAVYLCASSLARSGNEQFFGPGTRLTVL.

The chain combines TRBV10-3 with TRBJ2-5; D tentatively reads TRBD1 or TRBD2 (6 bases each). CDR1 and CDR2 from the germline V gene are ENHRY and SYGVKD. CDR3 size: 14 residues. Trimming left V 7 bases short and J 0 bases short, with 12 bases between. The DNA for the CDR3 is TGTGCCATCAATGTTGGGGGGCACCAAGAGACCCAGTACTTC. Translation gives CAINVGGHQETQYF.

This clone was counted a few times. The rearrangement uses TRBV30 and TRBJ1-1; 7 bases map to TRBD1. The germline CDR1 and CDR2 sequences are GTSNPN and SVGIG (reference sequence). This CDR3 spans 12 amino acids. Trimming at V came to 7 bases and at J to 1 base, leaving 3 bases not matched to a gene. CDR3 nucleotides: TGTGCCTTGACAGGGAAGAACACTGAAGCTTTCTTT. This translates into CALTGKNTEAFF.

This clone appeared a few times. The genes are TRBV21-1 and TRBJ2-3; the table's TRBD2 call for D was not verified on the DNA. TRBV21-1 constitutes a pseudogene. The CDR3 length is 19 residues. The CDR3: CASSKTRFLAGGRTDTQYF. The CDR3 nucleotides are TGTGCCAGCAGCAAAACCCGTTTCCTAGCGGGGGGGCGGACAGATACGCAGTATTTT.

The V call is TRBV19, the J call TRBJ1-5, with D unclear. Germline CDR1 LNHDA, CDR2 SQIVND (reference sequence). The CDR3 runs 15 residues. The V end lost 7 bases, the J end lost 0 bases, and 13 bases lay between the germline ends. CDR3 in amino acids: CASITHGSSNQPQHF. The CDR3 DNA is TGTGCCAGTATCACCCACGGGAGTAGCAATCAGCCCCAGCATTTT. The whole variable domain, filled in from reference TRBV19 and TRBJ1-5, reads DGGITQSPKYLFRKEGQNVTLSCEQNLNHDAMYWYRQDPGQGLRLIYYSQIVNDFQKGDIAEGYSVSREKKESFPLTVTSAQKNPTAFYLCASITHGSSNQPQHFGDGTRLSIL.

The chain recombines TRBV10-3 with TRBJ1-3, with 7 bases identical to TRBD1. V lost 6 bases and J lost 2; bases outside the gene matches: 7. CDR3 length equals 15 residues. Germline values: CDR1 ENHRY, CDR2 SYGVKD. The CDR3 DNA sequence: TGTGCCATCAGCCCACCCGGGACAGCTGGAAACACCATATATTTT. It encodes CAISPPGTAGNTIYF.